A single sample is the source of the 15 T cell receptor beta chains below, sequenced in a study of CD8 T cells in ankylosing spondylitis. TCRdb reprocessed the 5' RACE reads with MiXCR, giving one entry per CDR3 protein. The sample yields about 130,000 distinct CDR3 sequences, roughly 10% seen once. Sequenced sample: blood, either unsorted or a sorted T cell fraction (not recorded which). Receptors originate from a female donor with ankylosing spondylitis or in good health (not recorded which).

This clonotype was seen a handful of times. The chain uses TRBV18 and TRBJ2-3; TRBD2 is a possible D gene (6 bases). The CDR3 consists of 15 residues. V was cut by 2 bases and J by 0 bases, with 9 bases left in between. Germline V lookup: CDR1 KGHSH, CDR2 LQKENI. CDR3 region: CASSPLAESTDTQYF. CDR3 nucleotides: TGTGCCAGCTCACCATTAGCGGAAAGCACAGATACGCAGTATTTT.

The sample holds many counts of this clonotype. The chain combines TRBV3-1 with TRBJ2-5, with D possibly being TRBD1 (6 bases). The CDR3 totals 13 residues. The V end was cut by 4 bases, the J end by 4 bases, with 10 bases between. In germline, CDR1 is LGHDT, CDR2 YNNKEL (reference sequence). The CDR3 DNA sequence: TGTGCCAGCAGCCTGGACAGTGCAGAGACCCAGTACTTC. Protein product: CASSLDSAETQYF.

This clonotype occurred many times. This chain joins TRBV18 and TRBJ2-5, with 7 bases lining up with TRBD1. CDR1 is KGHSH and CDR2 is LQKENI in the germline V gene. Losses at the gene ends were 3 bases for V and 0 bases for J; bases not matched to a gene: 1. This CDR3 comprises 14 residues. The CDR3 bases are TGTGCCAGCTCACCGACAGGGAACCAAGAGACCCAGTACTTC. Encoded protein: CASSPTGNQETQYF.

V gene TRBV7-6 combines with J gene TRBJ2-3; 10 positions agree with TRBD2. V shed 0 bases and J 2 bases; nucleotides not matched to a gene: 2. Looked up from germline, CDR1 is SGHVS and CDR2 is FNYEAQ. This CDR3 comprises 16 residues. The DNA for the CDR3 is TGTGCCAGCAGCTTAGCCGGGACTAGCGCCACAGATACGCAGTATTTT. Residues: CASSLAGTSATDTQYF.

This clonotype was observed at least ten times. Here the CDR3 DNA reads TGTGCCAGCAATGCCGGACAAGACGAGCAGTACTTC. Translation: CASNAGQDEQYF. The chain couples TRBV28 to TRBJ2-7; perhaps TRBD1 as D (5 bases). CDR1 is MDHEN and CDR2 is SYDVKM in the germline V gene. V gave up 7 bases and J gave up 5 bases, with 12 bases separating them. This CDR3 contains 12 residues.

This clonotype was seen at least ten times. The CDR3 bases are TGTGCCAGCAGTTTACAGGATTCCTACGAGCAGTACTTC. It specifies CASSLQDSYEQYF. The V gene is TRBV6-5, the J gene TRBJ2-7; D might be TRBD1 (5 bases). Looked up from germline, CDR1 is MNHEY and CDR2 is SVGAGI. CDR3 length: 13 amino acids. Trimming left V 4 bases short and J 1 base short, with 8 bases between.

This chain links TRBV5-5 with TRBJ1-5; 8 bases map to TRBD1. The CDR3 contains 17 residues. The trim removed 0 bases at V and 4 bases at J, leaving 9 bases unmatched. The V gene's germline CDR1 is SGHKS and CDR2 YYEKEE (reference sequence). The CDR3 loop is CASSLGRQGFRNQPQHF. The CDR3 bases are TGTGCCAGCAGCTTGGGGAGACAGGGGTTCAGGAATCAGCCCCAGCATTTT.

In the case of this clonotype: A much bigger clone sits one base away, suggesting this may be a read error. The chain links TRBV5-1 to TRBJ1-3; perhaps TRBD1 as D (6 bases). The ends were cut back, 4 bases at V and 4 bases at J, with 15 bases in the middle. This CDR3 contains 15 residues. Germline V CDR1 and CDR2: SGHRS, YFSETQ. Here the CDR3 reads CASSPRGGKGNTIYF. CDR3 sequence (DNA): TGCGCCAGCAGCCCCCGGGGGGGCAAGGGAAACACCATATATTTT.

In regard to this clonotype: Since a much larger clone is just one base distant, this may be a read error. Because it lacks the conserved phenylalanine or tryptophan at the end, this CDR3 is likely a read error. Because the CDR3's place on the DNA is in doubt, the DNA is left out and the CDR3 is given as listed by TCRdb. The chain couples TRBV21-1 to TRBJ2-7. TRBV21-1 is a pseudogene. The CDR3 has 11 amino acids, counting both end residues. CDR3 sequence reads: CASRRFDEQYL.

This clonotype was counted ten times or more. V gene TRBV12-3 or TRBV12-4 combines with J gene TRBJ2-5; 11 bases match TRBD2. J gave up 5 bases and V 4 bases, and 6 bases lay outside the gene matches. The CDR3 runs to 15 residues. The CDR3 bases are TGTGCCAGCAGTTCCAGACTAGCGGGAACGGAGACCCAGTACTTC. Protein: CASSSRLAGTETQYF.

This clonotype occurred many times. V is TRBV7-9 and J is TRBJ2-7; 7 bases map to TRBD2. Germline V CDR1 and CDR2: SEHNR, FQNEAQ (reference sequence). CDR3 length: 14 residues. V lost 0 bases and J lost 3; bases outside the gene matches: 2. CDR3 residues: CASSLALADYEQYF. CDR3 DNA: TGTGCCAGCAGCTTAGCGCTAGCGGACTACGAGCAGTACTTC.

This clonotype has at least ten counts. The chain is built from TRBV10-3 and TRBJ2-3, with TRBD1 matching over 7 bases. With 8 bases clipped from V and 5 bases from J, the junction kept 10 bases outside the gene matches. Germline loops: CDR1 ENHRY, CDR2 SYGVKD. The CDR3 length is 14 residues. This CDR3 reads CAIGDRRQGDTQYF. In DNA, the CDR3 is TGTGCCATCGGGGACAGAAGACAGGGAGATACGCAGTATTTT.

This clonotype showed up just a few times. CDR3: CASSLGRTWEAFF. In nucleotides, the CDR3 is TGTGCCAGCAGCTTAGGACGAACTTGGGAAGCTTTCTTT. The chain uses TRBV11-2 and TRBJ1-1; D is uncertain. The CDR3 spans 13 residues. V was trimmed by 1 base and J by 8 bases, leaving 11 bases between them. Germline CDR1 and CDR2: SGHAT and FQNNGV.

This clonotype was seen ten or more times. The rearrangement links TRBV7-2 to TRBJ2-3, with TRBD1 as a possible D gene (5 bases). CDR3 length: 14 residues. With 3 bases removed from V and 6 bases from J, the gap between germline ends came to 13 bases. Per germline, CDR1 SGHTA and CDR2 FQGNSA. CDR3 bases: TGTGCCAGCAGCTTTTGGGGCCGGACGGATACGCAGTATTTT. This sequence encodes CASSFWGRTDTQYF.

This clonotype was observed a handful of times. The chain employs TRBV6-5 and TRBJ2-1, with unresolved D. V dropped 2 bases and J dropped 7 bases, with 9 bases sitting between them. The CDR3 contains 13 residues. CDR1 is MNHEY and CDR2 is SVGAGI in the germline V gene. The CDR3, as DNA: TGTGCCAGCAGTTACGGGCGTTTAAATGAGCAGTTCTTC. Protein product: CASSYGRLNEQFF.